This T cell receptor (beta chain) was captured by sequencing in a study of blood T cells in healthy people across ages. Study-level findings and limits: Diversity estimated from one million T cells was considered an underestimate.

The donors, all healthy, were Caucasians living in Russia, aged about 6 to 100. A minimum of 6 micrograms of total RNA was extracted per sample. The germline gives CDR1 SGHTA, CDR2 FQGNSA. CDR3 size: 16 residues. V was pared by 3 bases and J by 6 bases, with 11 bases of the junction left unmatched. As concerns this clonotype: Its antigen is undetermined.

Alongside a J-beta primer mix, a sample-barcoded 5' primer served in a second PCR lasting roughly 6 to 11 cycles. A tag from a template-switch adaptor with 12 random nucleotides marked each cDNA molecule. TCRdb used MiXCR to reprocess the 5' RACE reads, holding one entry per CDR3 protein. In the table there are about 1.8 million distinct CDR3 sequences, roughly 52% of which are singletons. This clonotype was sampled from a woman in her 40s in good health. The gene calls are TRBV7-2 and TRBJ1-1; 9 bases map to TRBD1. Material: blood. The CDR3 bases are TGTGCCAGCAGCTTGACAGGGGGTCCAGGGGTCGCTGAAGCTTTCTTT. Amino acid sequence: CASSLTGGPGVAEAFF. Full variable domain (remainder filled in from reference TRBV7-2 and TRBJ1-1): GAGVSQSPSNKVTEKGKDVELRCDPISGHTALYWYRQSLGQGLEFLIYFQGNSAPDKSGLPSDRFSAERTGGSVSTLTIQRTQQEDSAVYLCASSLTGGPGVAEAFFGQGTRLTVV.